This TCR beta chain was profiled in a study of blood T cell repertoires in COVID-19. Whole-study context: The samples span acute and convalescent COVID-19 from the United States, Italy and Spain. T cells, B-cell-depleted T cells, or PBMCs supplied cDNA or gDNA.

Methods used by the authors: Amplification of reference gene primers provided the estimated nucleated cell counts. The repertoire was sequenced with immunoSEQ multiplex PCR; TCRdb's copy has only in-frame clones and lacks some. V and J calls and clone size are copied from that table; D and trimming were computed from the DNA. Found here are 200,000 to 250,000 clones, around 82% of them singletons; the top ten hold around 5.4%. Trimming at V came to 4 bases and at J to 4 bases, leaving 8 bases not matched to a gene. Germline loops: CDR1 LNHNV, CDR2 YYDKDF (reference sequence). CDR3 length: 15 amino acids. This clone appeared a single time.

This clonotype originated in a woman aged 70 to 79 with acute or convalescent COVID-19. This chain joins TRBV15 and TRBJ2-5; 8 nucleotides line up with TRBD2. Specimen: peripheral blood. The CDR3: CATSIRAGVTETQYF. CDR3 bases: TGTGCCACCAGCATAAGAGCGGGAGTGACAGAGACCCAGTACTTC.